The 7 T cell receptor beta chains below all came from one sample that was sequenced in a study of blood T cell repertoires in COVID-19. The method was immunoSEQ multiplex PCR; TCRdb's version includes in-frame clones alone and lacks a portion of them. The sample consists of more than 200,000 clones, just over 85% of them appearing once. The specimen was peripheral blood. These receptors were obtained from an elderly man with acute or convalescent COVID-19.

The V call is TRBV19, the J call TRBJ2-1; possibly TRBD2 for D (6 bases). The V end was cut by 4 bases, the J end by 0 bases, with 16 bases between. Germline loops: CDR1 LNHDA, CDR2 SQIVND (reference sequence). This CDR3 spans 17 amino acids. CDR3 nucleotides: TGTGCCAGTAGTAAGAGGGTCGGGCGGGACTCCTACAATGAGCAGTTCTTC. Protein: CASSKRVGRDSYNEQFF.

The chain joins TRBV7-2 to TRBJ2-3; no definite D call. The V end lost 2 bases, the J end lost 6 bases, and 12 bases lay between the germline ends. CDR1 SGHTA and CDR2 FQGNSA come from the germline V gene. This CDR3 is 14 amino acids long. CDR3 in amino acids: CASSLNYRGDTQYF. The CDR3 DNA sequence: TGTGCCAGCAGCTTAAACTACCGTGGGGATACGCAGTATTTT.

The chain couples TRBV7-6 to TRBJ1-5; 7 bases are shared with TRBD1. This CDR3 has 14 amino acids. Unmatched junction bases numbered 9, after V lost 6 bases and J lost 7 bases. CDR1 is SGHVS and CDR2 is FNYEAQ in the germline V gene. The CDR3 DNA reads TGTGCCAGCAGTTCCCAACAGGGGAGACAGCCCCAGCATTTT. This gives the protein CASSSQQGRQPQHF.

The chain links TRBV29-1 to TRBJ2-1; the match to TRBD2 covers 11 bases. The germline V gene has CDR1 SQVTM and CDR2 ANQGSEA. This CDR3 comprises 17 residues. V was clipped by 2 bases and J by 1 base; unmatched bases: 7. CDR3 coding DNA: TGCAGCGTTGAATTGAGTAGCGGGGGGGCGTCCTACAATGAGCAGTTCTTC. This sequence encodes CSVELSSGGASYNEQFF.

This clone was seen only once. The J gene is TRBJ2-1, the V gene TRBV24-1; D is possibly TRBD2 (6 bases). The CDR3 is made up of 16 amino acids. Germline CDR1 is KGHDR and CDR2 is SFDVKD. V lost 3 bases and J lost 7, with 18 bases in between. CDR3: CATSDPRSEGTNEQFF. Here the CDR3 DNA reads TGTGCCACCAGTGATCCCCGTTCGGAGGGGACGAATGAGCAGTTCTTC.

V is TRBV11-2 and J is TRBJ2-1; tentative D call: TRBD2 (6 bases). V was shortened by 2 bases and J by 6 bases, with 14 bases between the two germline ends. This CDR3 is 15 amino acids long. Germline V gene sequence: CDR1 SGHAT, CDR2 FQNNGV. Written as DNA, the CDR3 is TGTGCCAGCAGCTTATTATTCGGGGGTGGCAATGAGCAGTTCTTC. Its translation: CASSLLFGGGNEQFF.

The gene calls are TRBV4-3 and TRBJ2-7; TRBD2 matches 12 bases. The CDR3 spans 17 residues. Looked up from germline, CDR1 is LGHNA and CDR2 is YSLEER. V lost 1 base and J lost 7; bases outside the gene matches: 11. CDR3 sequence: CASSQANSSGGAGEQYF. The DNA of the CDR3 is TGCGCCAGCAGCCAAGCTAATTCTAGCGGGGGGGCCGGAGAGCAGTACTTC.